One and the same sample provided the 17 T cell receptor beta chains below, sequenced in a study of blood T cells in healthy people across ages (dated by TCRdb to about 2015). Library preparation used 5' RACE. A second roughly 7 to 11 cycle PCR used a sample-barcoded 5' primer and a J-beta primer mix. TCRdb reprocessed the public reads (quality trimming at Q25 with fastp, clone calling with MiXCR) and kept in-frame beta chains. Duplicate CDR3 protein sequences are folded into a single record with the most common DNA and genes. In this sample the table shows 1,800,000 or so distinct CDR3 sequences, around 40% of which occur a single time. 23% of the sample comes from the top ten. The sequencing sample was made of blood. Receptors originate from a human donor in good health.

This clonotype came up a few times. The chain employs TRBV20-1 and TRBJ2-7; 7 bases are a match to TRBD1. V lost 3 bases and J lost 3; bases outside the gene matches: 20. Germline V CDR1 and CDR2: DFQATT, SNEGSKA (reference sequence). The CDR3 is 18 residues long. This chain's CDR3 is CSASLPTGKGLLIYEQYF. The CDR3 DNA follows: TGCAGTGCTAGCTTACCGACAGGGAAAGGACTTTTAATCTACGAGCAGTACTTC.

This clonotype was picked up a small number of times. The J gene is TRBJ1-2, the V gene TRBV5-5, with a tentative D call TRBD1 (5 bases). V dropped 4 bases and J dropped 7 bases, with 17 bases sitting between them. CDR1 and CDR2 from the germline V gene are SGHKS and YYEKEE (reference sequence). The CDR3 extends over 14 amino acids. CDR3 coding DNA: TGTGCCAGCAGCAACCAGGGTAATATGGGTGGCTACACCTTC. The encoded protein is CASSNQGNMGGYTF.

The V call is TRBV7-2, the J call TRBJ2-2; D possibly corresponds to TRBD2 (6 bases). The CDR3 extends over 16 amino acids. V gave up 1 base and J gave up 1 base, with 10 bases separating them. Germline lookup yields CDR1 SGHTA and CDR2 FQGNSA. CDR3 bases: TGTGCCAGCAGCTTAGAAGGAGCGGGGAACACCGGGGAGCTGTTTTTT. Its translation: CASSLEGAGNTGELFF. Full variable domain (missing parts from reference TRBV7-2 and TRBJ2-2): GAGVSQSPSNKVTEKGKDVELRCDPISGHTALYWYRQSLGQGLEFLIYFQGNSAPDKSGLPSDRFSAERTGGSVSTLTIQRTQQEDSAVYLCASSLEGAGNTGELFFGEGSRLTVL.

This chain uses TRBV3-1 with TRBJ2-5; tentative D call: TRBD2 (6 bases). The length of the CDR3 is 14 residues. The V gene's germline CDR1 is LGHDT and CDR2 YNNKEL (reference sequence). Trimming took 3 bases from V and 4 from J, leaving 12 bases between them. The CDR3 region has the DNA TGTGCCAGCAGCCACAGCCTAGCGCGAGAGACCCAGTACTTC. Amino acid sequence: CASSHSLARETQYF.

To note about this clonotype: No conserved phenylalanine or tryptophan is present at the end of the CDR3, so a read error is the likely explanation. The chain uses TRBV28 and TRBJ2-4, with 8 bases matching TRBD1. With the DNA end fitting TRBJ2-7 better, the J assignment may be wrong. The V gene's germline CDR1 is MDHEN and CDR2 SYDVKM. The CDR3 extends over 16 amino acids. CDR3: CASSLSVGQETYEQYS. CDR3 bases: TGTGCCAGCAGTTTATCAGTGGGACAGGAGACCTACGAGCAGTACTCC.

This chain uses TRBV6-5 with TRBJ2-4; the D gene is possibly TRBD1 (5 bases). The DNA end is a closer match to TRBJ2-7, so the J assignment may be wrong. CDR3 length equals 15 residues. From germline, CDR1 is MNHEY and CDR2 SVGAGI. In DNA, the CDR3 is TGTGCCACACAGGAGAATCTTGAGGTATCCTACGAGCAGTACTTC. Protein product: CATQENLEVSYEQYF.

V and J are TRBV24-1 and TRBJ2-1; either TRBD1 or TRBD2 may supply D (5 bases each). Germline V gene sequence: CDR1 KGHDR, CDR2 SFDVKD. The V gene lost 7 bases and the J gene lost 5 bases, with 14 bases spanning the gap. The CDR3 runs 14 residues. Written as DNA, the CDR3 is TGTGCCACCAGATCAACCGGGACCCACAATGAGCAGTTCTTC. Its translation: CATRSTGTHNEQFF.

Points on this clonotype: Mismatch with germline at one junction end may stem from a read error. The chain links TRBV7-8 to TRBJ2-2; no firm D call. Germline V lookup: CDR1 SGHVS, CDR2 FQNEAQ. The CDR3 runs 15 residues. CDR3 in amino acids: CASSLPRLGAGELFF. CDR3 DNA: TGCGCCAGCAGCTTACCTCGACTTGGTGCCGGGGAGCTGTTTTTT.

This sequence joins TRBV2 and TRBJ2-6, with 9 bases lining up with TRBD1. Germline values: CDR1 SNHLY, CDR2 FYNNEI. The CDR3 loop spans 20 amino acids. V gave up 1 base and J gave up 3 bases; unmatched junction bases: 13. CDR3 region: CASSEGGLRTGAIGANVLTF. The CDR3 DNA sequence: TGTGCCAGCAGTGAAGGGGGACTGAGGACAGGGGCAATTGGGGCCAACGTCCTGACTTTC.

Comments on this clonotype: The junction departs from the called germline gene at one end, perhaps through a read error. The genes are TRBV7-9 and TRBJ2-4; D is possibly TRBD2 (5 bases). Germline lookup yields CDR1 SEHNR and CDR2 FQNEAQ (reference sequence). The CDR3 extends over 16 amino acids. CDR3 in DNA: TGTGCCAGCTGCTTAACTGAGGGTTTAGCCAAAAACATTCAGTACTTC. Protein product: CASCLTEGLAKNIQYF.

This clonotype was seen a handful of times. J is TRBJ1-1 and V is TRBV29-1; a possible D gene is TRBD1 (5 bases). The CDR3 has 11 amino acids. V shed 6 bases and J shed 4 bases, with 9 bases lying between them. The V gene's germline CDR1 is SQVTM and CDR2 ANQGSEA. In nucleotides, the CDR3 is TGCAGCGTAATTGGGGCCACTGAAGCTTTCTTT. Translating it yields CSVIGATEAFF.

This chain joins TRBV5-4 and TRBJ2-7; the match to TRBD1 covers 9 bases. Germline CDR1 reads SGHNT; CDR2 reads YYREEE (reference sequence). Losses at the gene ends were 5 bases for V and 6 bases for J; bases not matched to a gene: 9. The CDR3 has 14 amino acids. The CDR3 DNA reads as TGTGCCAGCAGTCTACCGGGACAGGGTCCCGAGCAGTACTTC. This translates into CASSLPGQGPEQYF.

The V and J genes are TRBV2 and TRBJ2-5; 8 positions match TRBD1. Trimming removed 5 bases from V and 5 bases from J; junction bases left unmatched: 4. CDR1 and CDR2 from the germline V gene are SNHLY and FYNNEI. This CDR3 has 13 residues. DNA for the CDR3: TGTGCCAGCAGTCAGACAGGGGACGAGACCCAGTACTTC. This gives the protein CASSQTGDETQYF.

This clonotype was observed a few times. The chain couples TRBV6-2 or TRBV6-3 to TRBJ1-1; no clear D gene. Germline lookup yields CDR1 MNHEY and CDR2 SVGEGT. V was pared by 2 bases and J by 1 base, with 8 bases between. The CDR3 is made up of 14 amino acids. The CDR3 reads CASSYPGRNTEAFF. Here the CDR3 DNA reads TGTGCCAGCAGTTACCCTGGACGGAACACTGAAGCTTTCTTT.

The sample holds a few counts of this clonotype. The rearrangement joins TRBV4-1 to TRBJ2-3; 7 bases line up with TRBD1. Germline V gene sequence: CDR1 MGHRA, CDR2 YSYEKL. Trimming took 1 base from V and 2 from J; bases not matched to a gene: 6. This CDR3 spans 16 amino acids. CDR3 DNA: TGCGCCAGCAGCCAAGTTTCACAGGGGCTCACAGATACGCAGTATTTT. It yields the protein CASSQVSQGLTDTQYF.

This clonotype occurred a few times. The chain joins TRBV6-5 to TRBJ2-3; D ambiguous. Trimming left V 2 bases short and J 5 bases short, with 11 bases between. Germline V lookup: CDR1 MNHEY, CDR2 SVGAGI. This CDR3 comprises 14 residues. In DNA, the CDR3 is TGTGCCAGCAGTTACCAAGTCCGTGGAGATACGCAGTATTTT. This sequence encodes CASSYQVRGDTQYF.

This chain uses TRBV20-1 with TRBJ2-5; a weak D match, TRBD2 (5 bases). Looked up from germline, CDR1 is DFQATT and CDR2 is SNEGSKA (reference sequence). The CDR3 runs 17 residues. V was clipped by 3 bases and J by 2 bases, with 22 bases between them. In DNA form, the CDR3 reads TGCAGTGCTAGGAGGGTTGGGCAAGGAGACATACAAGAGACCCAGTACTTC. Translating gives CSARRVGQGDIQETQYF.